These 5 T cell receptor beta chains were all obtained from the same sample, sequenced in a study of molecular identifiers for immune sequencing clone quantification. Via MiXCR, TCRdb re-called the PCR reads, giving one row per CDR3 protein. Among roughly 65,000 distinct CDR3 sequences listed, 17% were seen once. Sequences were obtained from naive CD8+ T cells from blood, with Jurkat cell RNA spiked in. Regarding subset: FACS-sorted CD8+CD4-CCR7+CD45RA+ naive T cells. The receptors stem from a human donor in good health. Some libraries in this study had Jurkat cell RNA spiked in.

Many counts were recorded for this clonotype. The gene calls are TRBV7-9 and TRBJ2-7; the D gene is possibly TRBD2 (6 bases). The germline V gene has CDR1 SEHNR and CDR2 FQNEAQ (reference sequence). Trimming took off 6 bases at V and 5 bases at J, with 14 bases between the two ends. The length of the CDR3 is 13 residues. CDR3 sequence: CASSYGPGDEQYF. In nucleotides, the CDR3 is TGTGCCAGCAGTTACGGTCCGGGGGACGAGCAGTACTTC. The whole variable domain, filled in from reference TRBV7-9 and TRBJ2-7, reads DTGVSQNPRHKITKRGQNVTFRCDPISEHNRLYWYRQTLGQGPEFLTYFQNEAQLEKSRLLSDRFSAERPKGSFSTLEIQRTEQGDSAMYLCASSYGPGDEQYFGPGTRLTVT.

This clonotype has a count of ten or more. The rearrangement uses TRBV13 and TRBJ2-5, with a weak D call TRBD1 (5 bases). V shed 5 bases and J shed 5 bases, with 12 bases lying between them. This CDR3 is 13 amino acids long. CDR1 and CDR2 from the germline V gene are PRHDT and FYEKMQ (reference sequence). CDR3 sequence (DNA): TGTGCCAGCAGCCAGCAGGGTTTTGAGACCCAGTACTTC. This encodes CASSQQGFETQYF.

This clonotype has at least ten counts. V usage is TRBV7-9 and J usage is TRBJ1-3; unclear D gene. V gave up 4 bases and J gave up 0 bases, with 10 bases separating them. The CDR3 length is 15 residues. Germline lookup yields CDR1 SEHNR and CDR2 FQNEAQ (reference sequence). CDR3 region: CASSSIENSGNTIYF. Written as DNA, the CDR3 is TGTGCCAGCAGCTCGATAGAAAACTCTGGAAACACCATATATTTT.

This clonotype has at least ten counts. This chain links TRBV4-3 with TRBJ2-1; 16 nucleotides agree with TRBD2. CDR1 LGHNA and CDR2 YSLEER come from the germline V gene. This CDR3 has 16 residues. The trim removed 4 bases at V and 15 bases at J, leaving 12 bases unmatched. Here the CDR3 DNA reads TGCGCCAGCAGCCCCAAGGGGGGACTAGCGGGAGGGCCATGGTTCTTC. Protein product: CASSPKGGLAGGPWFF.

This clonotype was counted between two and nine times. Since a much larger clone is just one base distant, this may be a read error. V gene TRBV4-3 combines with J gene TRBJ2-2, with 11 bases matching TRBD2. CDR1 LGHNA and CDR2 YSLEER come from the germline V gene. The CDR3 covers 17 residues. Trimming at V came to 1 base and at J to 7 bases, leaving 8 bases not matched to a gene. CDR3 region: CASSQGLLAGEIGELFF. The CDR3 DNA reads TGCGCCAGCAGCCAAGGACTACTAGCGGGAGAGATCGGGGAGCTGTTTTTT.